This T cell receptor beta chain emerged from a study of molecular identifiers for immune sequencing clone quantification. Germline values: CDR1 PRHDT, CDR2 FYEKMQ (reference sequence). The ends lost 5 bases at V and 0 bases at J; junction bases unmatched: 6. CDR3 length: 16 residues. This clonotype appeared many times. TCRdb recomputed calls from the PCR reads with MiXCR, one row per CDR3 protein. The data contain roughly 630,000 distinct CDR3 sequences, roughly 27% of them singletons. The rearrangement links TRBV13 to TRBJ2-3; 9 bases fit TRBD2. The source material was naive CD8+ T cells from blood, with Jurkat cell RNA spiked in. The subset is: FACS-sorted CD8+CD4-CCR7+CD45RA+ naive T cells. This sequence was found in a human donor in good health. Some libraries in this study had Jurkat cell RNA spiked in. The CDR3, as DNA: TGTGCCAGCAGCCCGGTGACTAGCGGTAGCACAGATACGCAGTATTTT. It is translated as CASSPVTSGSTDTQYF. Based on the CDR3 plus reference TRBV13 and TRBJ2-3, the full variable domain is AAGVIQSPRHLIKEKRETATLKCYPIPRHDTVYWYQQGPGQDPQFLISFYEKMQSDKGSIPDRFSAQQFSDYHSELNMSSLELGDSALYFCASSPVTSGSTDTQYFGPGTRLTVL.